The entry that follows covers one TCR beta chain sequence. This clonotype has a count of ten or more. What this receptor recognizes is not known. No base-level quality is on record; no much larger clone is a single base apart. This sample was included in a study of T-cell reconstitution after alpha-beta-depleted transplantation in children (dated by TCRdb to the mid-2010s). For context, the study as a whole: T-cell immune reconstitution after TCRalphabeta/CD19-depleted allogeneic hematopoietic cell transplantation in children was quantitatively tracked in the study by means of TCR repertoire profiling.

The treatment or condition label on this specimen signifies: allogeneic hematopoietic cell transplantation with graft depleted of TCRalphabeta T cells and CD19 B cells. The children who served as transplant recipients had been given grafts of TCRalphabeta/CD19-depleted allogeneic hematopoietic cells. The library was built by means of PCR. The sequencer listed for this sample is Illumina HiSeq 2500. TCR libraries were prepared with molecular barcoding, using unique molecular identifiers to normalize TCRbeta repertoire quantification. TCRdb ran its own pipeline on the public reads, namely fastp trimming at Q25 and MiXCR clone calling, and kept in-frame beta chains. Rows merge per CDR3 protein into single entries with the most common DNA and genes. Counted in this sample were almost 500,000 distinct CDR3 sequences; 10% of them appeared once. The ten largest clones take up 2% to 2.5% of the sample. From a lookup of the germline V gene (reference sequence), CDR1 and CDR2 are GTSNPN and SVGIG. V is pared back by 0 bases and J by 6 bases, with 11 bases lying between the germline termini. Inclusive of the bounding cysteine and phenylalanine, the CDR3 is 13 residues long. The kept DNA is CDR3 alone, 39 bases in frame from the first base.

Results the study describes overall, beyond this receptor: The high TCRbeta diversity at day 60 in some patients was ascribed to recipient T cells and intrathymic progenitors that had survived conditioning. Apparently early alphabetaT-cell count recovery about two months after transplant reportedly relied on only several hundred rapidly expanded clones derived from non-depleted graft cells. Over the following months the frequencies of hyperexpanded clones went down, and after one year T-cell counts and TCRbeta diversity were mostly credited to newly produced T cells.

Sequencing used PBMCs, obtained before TCRalphabeta/CD19-depleted stem cell transplant. The source is a child aged 2 to 15 with inherited bone marrow failure, due to receive a stem cell transplant. This chain joins TRBV30 to TRBJ1-2; no confident D gene assignment can be made. For the CDR3, the sequence is CAWSVILSNGYTF. The DNA sequence is as follows: TGTGCCTGGAGTGTAATCTTATCTAATGGCTACACCTTC.